The source of this T cell receptor beta chain is a study of OX40 agonist ivuxolimab in advanced cancers. The overall study: Subjects had a mean age of around 63 years, with a range of 23 to 79; more than 70% were male.

Findings of the study overall: Determination of antigen specificity was not performed for the expanded peripheral T cells. At 0.1 to 3.0 mg/kg and by week 6, clonal expansion occurred in CD4+ and CD8+ blood T cells.

Systemic immunosuppression or autoimmune disease history was grounds to exclude patients. V dropped 4 bases and J dropped 1; count of bases not matched to a gene: 6. The CDR3 spans 15 residues. Per the germline V gene, CDR1 is SGHVS and CDR2 is FQNEAQ. The assay was immunoSEQ multiplex PCR, and TCRdb's table has in-frame clones only and misses some. The data contain about 58,000 clones, approximately 86% of them singletons. Sample share makes this clone medium-sized. Its antigen is unknown. This material consisted of CD4+ or CD8+ T cells sorted from blood, taken in a trial of the OX40 agonist ivuxolimab. The receptor was isolated from an adult with an advanced solid tumor such as melanoma, head and neck, liver or kidney cancer. The chain is built from TRBV7-8 and TRBJ1-1; 7 bases fit TRBD1. CDR3 DNA: TGTGCCAGCAGCTACCCAGGGGGTAGGAACACTGAAGCTTTCTTT. Protein: CASSYPGGRNTEAFF.